These 26 T cell receptor beta chains share one sample of origin, sequenced in a study of T cells after yellow fever vaccination. MiXCR, applied by TCRdb to the 5' RACE reads, yields one record per CDR3 protein. This sample carries 120,000 or so distinct CDR3 sequences, about 15% of them seen once, and the ten largest clones take 43%. The specimen was CD8+ T cells sorted from PBMCs, collected 5 days after the yellow fever booster vaccination. Source of these receptors: a man younger than 30 who received the YFV17D yellow fever vaccine.

In this sample, this clonotype turned up a few times. This chain uses TRBV7-6 with TRBJ1-2; D may be TRBD1 (6 bases). The CDR3 covers 16 residues. Germline CDR1 reads SGHVS; CDR2 reads FNYEAQ. Trimming left V 3 bases short and J 5 bases short, with 19 bases between. In DNA, the CDR3 is TGTGCCAGCAGCTTCGGCGAAGGGGCAGGGGTATATGGCTACACCTTC. Its translation is CASSFGEGAGVYGYTF.

The sample holds many counts of this clonotype. The CDR3 coding sequence is TGTGCCAGCAGCGTAGCGGTGTCCTCCTACGAGCAGTACTTC. Translation: CASSVAVSSYEQYF. This chain uses TRBV9 with TRBJ2-7; D remains unclear. The germline CDR1 and CDR2 sequences are SGDLS and YYNGEE. There are 14 residues in the CDR3. Trimming shortened V by 0 bases and J by 0 bases, and 7 bases separated the two germline ends.

The chain carries TRBV18 and TRBJ1-6; no definite D call. V gave up 3 bases and J gave up 6 bases, with 9 bases separating them. CDR1 and CDR2 (germline): KGHSH, LQKENI. The CDR3 runs to 14 residues. The CDR3 protein is CASSPESFNSPLHF. CDR3 coding DNA: TGTGCCAGCTCACCTGAGAGTTTTAATTCACCCCTCCACTTT.

The gene calls are TRBV6-6 and TRBJ2-6, with D unresolved. Deletions cut 2 bases from V and 4 bases from J, with 9 bases between. CDR1 is MNHNY, CDR2 SVGAGI, per germline (reference sequence). The CDR3 contains 15 residues. The CDR3 sequence is CASSYGPPGANVLTF. The DNA of the CDR3 is TGTGCCAGCAGTTACGGGCCGCCCGGGGCCAACGTCCTGACTTTC.

V and J are TRBV6-2 or TRBV6-3 and TRBJ2-1; no firm D call. From germline, CDR1 is MNHEY and CDR2 SVGEGT. The CDR3 covers 13 residues. V was cut by 3 bases and J by 4 bases, with 7 bases left in between. The CDR3 sequence: CASSYAAYNEQFF. CDR3 DNA: TGTGCCAGCAGTTATGCGGCTTACAATGAGCAGTTCTTC.

This clonotype was seen a few times. CDR3 loop: CASSQPGQGAISDTQYF. The DNA for the CDR3 is TGTGCCAGCAGCCAACCAGGACAGGGGGCGATTTCGGATACGCAGTATTTT. The V and J genes are TRBV4-2 and TRBJ2-3; 11 bases fit TRBD1. This CDR3 comprises 17 residues. Germline V gene lookup returns CDR1 LGHNA and CDR2 YNFKEQ. Trimming cost V 2 bases and J 6 bases; bases outside gene matches: 10.

V gene TRBV5-1 combines with J gene TRBJ1-1; D is unresolved. Germline values: CDR1 SGHRS, CDR2 YFSETQ. Trimming removed 4 bases at V and 1 base at J, with 14 bases between. There are 15 residues in the CDR3. CDR3 in DNA: TGCGCCAGCAGCCTCGGACGGGAGGGGAACACTGAAGCTTTCTTT. Its translation: CASSLGREGNTEAFF.

This clonotype was observed a few times. The chain employs TRBV9 and TRBJ1-1; 11 bases line up with TRBD1. CDR1 SGDLS and CDR2 YYNGEE come from the germline V gene. The CDR3 is 18 amino acids. With V trimmed by 0 bases and J by 1 base, 8 bases remained unmatched. The CDR3 DNA reads as TGTGCCAGCAGCGTAGAAGAGGGACAGGGGGGATGGAACACTGAAGCTTTCTTT. Protein product: CASSVEEGQGGWNTEAFF.

Concerning this clonotype: The conserved final phenylalanine or tryptophan is absent from the CDR3, which likely points to a read error. The chain uses TRBV7-8 and TRBJ2-3; D unresolved. V was clipped by 4 bases and J by 4 bases, with 6 bases between them. CDR3 length: 12 residues. The germline gives CDR1 SGHVS, CDR2 FQNEAQ. The DNA for the CDR3 is TGTGCCAGCAGCTCGTTGGCAGATACGCAGTATTAT. This codes for CASSSLADTQYY.

The chain recombines TRBV5-1 with TRBJ1-5; D is uncertain. V was pared by 0 bases and J by 3 bases, with 10 bases between. Per germline, CDR1 SGHRS and CDR2 YFSETQ. The CDR3 has 15 residues. The CDR3 region is CASSLVGWPNQPQHF. The CDR3 bases are TGCGCCAGCAGCTTGGTAGGTTGGCCCAATCAGCCCCAGCATTTT.

This chain joins TRBV7-9 and TRBJ1-5; D call uncertain. This CDR3 comprises 14 residues. V lost 1 base and J 6 bases, leaving 10 bases between the germline ends. In germline, CDR1 is SEHNR, CDR2 FQNEAQ (reference sequence). The CDR3 nucleotides read TGTGCCAGCAGCTTAGGGCAGACGATTCAGCCCCAGCATTTT. Its translation is CASSLGQTIQPQHF.

J is TRBJ2-2 and V is TRBV12-3 or TRBV12-4, with 11 bases aligning to TRBD2. The V gene end was trimmed by 6 bases and the J gene end by 3 bases; junction bases not matched to a gene: 6. CDR3 size: 16 residues. The DNA of the CDR3 is TGTGCCAGCAGCCCCACGGGACTAGCGGACACCGGGGAGCTGTTTTTT. It translates to CASSPTGLADTGELFF.

The J gene is TRBJ1-5, the V gene TRBV15, with a possible D match to TRBD1 (5 bases). V shed 5 bases and J shed 5 bases, with 16 bases lying between them. This CDR3 has 15 amino acids. Germline CDR1 LNHNV, CDR2 YYDKDF (reference sequence). The CDR3 is CATSRDRGNYQPQHF. Here the CDR3 DNA reads TGTGCCACCAGCCGGGACCGGGGGAACTATCAGCCCCAGCATTTT.

V is TRBV4-1 and J is TRBJ2-1; D is uncertain. The CDR3 is 13 residues long. The germline gives CDR1 MGHRA, CDR2 YSYEKL. V gave up 2 bases and J gave up 5 bases, with 7 bases separating them. As DNA, the CDR3 is TGCGCCAGCAGCCAACACCCTAACAATGAGCAGTTCTTC. This gives the protein CASSQHPNNEQFF.

The rearrangement links TRBV29-1 to TRBJ2-7, with TRBD2 as a possible D gene (5 bases). CDR3 length: 11 amino acids. V was clipped by 7 bases and J by 4 bases, with 11 bases between them. Per germline, CDR1 SQVTM and CDR2 ANQGSEA. CDR3 loop: CSARTGYEQYV. In nucleotides, the CDR3 is TGCAGCGCCCGAACGGGGTACGAGCAGTACGTC.

V is TRBV7-9 and J is TRBJ2-7; 8 bases align to TRBD1. Looked up from germline, CDR1 is SEHNR and CDR2 is FQNEAQ (reference sequence). The CDR3 loop spans 13 amino acids. Trimming took 5 bases from V and 5 from J; bases not matched to a gene: 5. Here the CDR3 reads CASSRGQGDEQYV. The CDR3, as DNA: TGTGCCAGCAGCCGCGGACAGGGCGACGAGCAGTACGTC.

This clonotype came up a few times. This chain connects TRBV7-9 to TRBJ2-7, with D uncertain. With 3 bases removed from V and 5 bases from J, the gap between germline ends came to 14 bases. Germline V gene lookup returns CDR1 SEHNR and CDR2 FQNEAQ (reference sequence). The CDR3 length is 14 residues. The CDR3 here is CASSLDRVSHEQYF. In nucleotides, the CDR3 is TGTGCCAGCAGCTTGGACCGCGTCAGTCACGAGCAGTACTTC.

The gene calls are TRBV7-8 and TRBJ1-5; TRBD1 is a possible D gene (6 bases). V shed 5 bases and J shed 5 bases, with 16 bases lying between them. This CDR3 has 15 residues. CDR1 and CDR2 (germline): SGHVS, FQNEAQ. Here the CDR3 DNA reads TGTGCCAGCAGCCTAGGGGGGTTCCTAGATCAGCCCCAGCATTTT. Translated: CASSLGGFLDQPQHF.

This clonotype was seen a handful of times. CDR3: CASSSQGTEKLFF. The CDR3 nucleotides are TGTGCCAGCAGTAGCCAGGGGACTGAAAAACTGTTTTTT. V and J are TRBV12-3 or TRBV12-4 and TRBJ1-4; D is possibly TRBD1 (6 bases). This CDR3 has 13 residues. Between the trimmed V and J ends, which lost 5 bases and 7 bases, there was a span of 11 bases.

The J gene is TRBJ2-1, the V gene TRBV20-1; tentative D call: TRBD1 (6 bases). V dropped 7 bases and J dropped 2 bases, with 15 bases sitting between them. Germline CDR1 and CDR2: DFQATT and SNEGSKA (reference sequence). The CDR3 is 14 amino acids. In DNA form, the CDR3 reads TGCAGTGTGGGTCCGGACAGCACCTACAATGAGCAGTTCTTC. It codes for CSVGPDSTYNEQFF.

The genes are TRBV5-6 and TRBJ2-5, with D tentatively TRBD1 (5 bases). The CDR3 spans 16 residues. Trimming cost V 2 bases and J 5 bases, with 19 bases left between them. Germline V gene lookup returns CDR1 SGHDT and CDR2 YYEEEE. The CDR3 region has the DNA TGTGCCAGCAGCTTCGCCCCCGGACCAAACAGGGAGACCCAGTACTTC. It is translated as CASSFAPGPNRETQYF.

This clonotype was observed a handful of times. This is likely a read error, given that the CDR3 carries no conserved phenylalanine or tryptophan at its end. The chain employs TRBV11-2 and TRBJ2-7; D call uncertain. The CDR3 spans 13 residues. Trimming took 4 bases from V and 1 from J, leaving 8 bases between them. The V gene's germline CDR1 is SGHAT and CDR2 FQNNGV. The CDR3 reads CASSSYGSYEQYL. The CDR3 nucleotides read TGTGCCAGCAGCTCCTACGGTTCCTACGAGCAGTACCTC.

The table lists this clonotype with a few counts. V is TRBV6-1 and J is TRBJ2-5, with D perhaps TRBD2 (6 bases). V lost 0 bases and J 2 bases, leaving 13 bases between the germline ends. The CDR3 totals 16 residues. Germline V CDR1 and CDR2: MNHNS, SASEGT. In DNA, the CDR3 is TGTGCCAGCAGTGAAGCCCCGGGACTGCCTCAAGAGACCCAGTACTTC. It encodes CASSEAPGLPQETQYF.

In this sample, this clonotype turned up a few times. The rearrangement links TRBV4-1 to TRBJ1-1; possible D gene TRBD1, 5 bases. CDR3 size: 14 residues. Trimming cost V 0 bases and J 8 bases, with 13 bases left between them. Germline V gives CDR1 MGHRA, CDR2 YSYEKL. Here the CDR3 DNA reads TGCGCCAGCAGCCAAGATCCTTCAGACAGAGAAGCTTTCTTT. Protein: CASSQDPSDREAFF.

The chain uses TRBV4-3 and TRBJ1-2; the D gene is possibly TRBD1 (5 bases). Trimming stripped 2 bases from V and 3 bases from J, with 13 bases between. The CDR3 runs to 15 residues. Germline V gives CDR1 LGHNA, CDR2 YSLEER. The CDR3 DNA is TGCGCCAGCAGCCAATGGAAGACAGAGCACTATGGCTACACCTTC. Its translation: CASSQWKTEHYGYTF.

This rearrangement joins TRBV4-3 to TRBJ2-1; a weak D match, TRBD2 (6 bases). This CDR3 region has 17 residues. Germline lookup yields CDR1 LGHNA and CDR2 YSLEER. V was cut by 1 base and J by 6 bases, with 19 bases left in between. The CDR3 loop is CASSQVVVRRGGNEQFF. The CDR3 nucleotides read TGCGCCAGCAGCCAAGTCGTTGTGCGGCGGGGTGGCAATGAGCAGTTCTTC.